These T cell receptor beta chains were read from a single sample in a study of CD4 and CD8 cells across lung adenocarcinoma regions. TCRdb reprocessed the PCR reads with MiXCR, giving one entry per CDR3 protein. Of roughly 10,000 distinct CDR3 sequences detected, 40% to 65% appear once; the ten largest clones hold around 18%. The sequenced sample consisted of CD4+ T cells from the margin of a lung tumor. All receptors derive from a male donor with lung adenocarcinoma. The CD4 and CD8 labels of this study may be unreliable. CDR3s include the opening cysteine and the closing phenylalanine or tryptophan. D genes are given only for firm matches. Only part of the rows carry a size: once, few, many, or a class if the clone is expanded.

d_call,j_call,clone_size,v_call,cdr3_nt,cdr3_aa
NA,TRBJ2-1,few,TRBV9,TGTGCCAGCAGCGTAGATCTCGGGACTTCCTACAATGAGCAGTTCTTC,CASSVDLGTSYNEQFF
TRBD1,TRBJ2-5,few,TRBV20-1,TGCAGTGCTAGAGACGGACAGGCGGAGACCCAGTACTTC,CSARDGQAETQYF
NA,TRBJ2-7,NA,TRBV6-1,TGTGCCAGCATCGGGTCCTACGAGCAGTACTTC,CASIGSYEQYF
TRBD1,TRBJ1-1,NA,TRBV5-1,TGCGCCAGCAGCTTGGCTCAGACAGGGACGAACACTGAAGCTTTCTTT,CASSLAQTGTNTEAFF
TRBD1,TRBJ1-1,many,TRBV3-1,TGTGCCAGCAGATCCAGGGGGGGAGGCACTGAAGCTTTCTTT,CASRSRGGGTEAFF
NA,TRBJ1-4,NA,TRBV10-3,TGTGCCATCAGTGACGCAGGGATCGGGGAAAAACTGTTTTTT,CAISDAGIGEKLFF
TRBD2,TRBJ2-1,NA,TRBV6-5,TGTGCCAGCAGTACTAGGACTAGCGGGAACTACAATGAGCAGTTCTTC,CASSTRTSGNYNEQFF
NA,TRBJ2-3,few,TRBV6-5,TGTGCCAGCAGTTCGTACACGGGAGATACGCAGTATTTT,CASSSYTGDTQYF
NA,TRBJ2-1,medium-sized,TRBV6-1,TGTGCCAGCAGTGAAGCGGGTGGCTACAATGAGCAGTTCTTC,CASSEAGGYNEQFF
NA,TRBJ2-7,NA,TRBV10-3,TGTGCGGGCATCGGAGGCTGTGGCACAGAGACGCAGTACTTC,CAGIGGCGTETQYF
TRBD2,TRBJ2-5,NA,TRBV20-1,TGCAGTGCCCGGACTGGCGGGAGACTTGAGACCCAGTACTTC,CSARTGGRLETQYF
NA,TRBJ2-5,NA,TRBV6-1,TGTGGGGGGGGCGGCGGGGGCCGTGACACAGAGACCCAGTACTTC,CGGGGGGRDTETQYF
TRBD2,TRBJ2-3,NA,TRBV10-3,TGTGCCACCGAGCGGGGAGCCAAAGACACGCAGTATTTT,CATERGAKDTQYF
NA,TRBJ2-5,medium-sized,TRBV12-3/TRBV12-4,TGTGCCAGCAGTTTGTGGCGAGGAGAGACCCAGTACTTC,CASSLWRGETQYF
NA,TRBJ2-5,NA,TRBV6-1,TGTGCCAGCACCCTCAGGGGTTATCGGGAGACCCAGTACTTC,CASTLRGYRETQYF
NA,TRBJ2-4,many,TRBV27,TGTGCCAGCAGAGGGTTTGTAGAAAACATTCAGTACTTC,CASRGFVENIQYF
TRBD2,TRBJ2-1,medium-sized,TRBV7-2,TGTGCCAGCAGCATTCCACAGGCGGGGCGGGGGATGGCTGAGCAGTTCTTC,CASSIPQAGRGMAEQFF
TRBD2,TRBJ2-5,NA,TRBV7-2,TGTGCCAGCAGCTCCCCTGGCGGGAGGGCCCGGGAGACCCAGTACTTC,CASSSPGGRARETQYF
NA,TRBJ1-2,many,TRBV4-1,TGCGCCAGCAGCAGACAGGTTAACTATGGCTACACCTTC,CASSRQVNYGYTF
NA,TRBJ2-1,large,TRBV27,TGTGCCAGCAGCCCCTTTGGAGGCGATGAGCAGTTCTTC,CASSPFGGDEQFF
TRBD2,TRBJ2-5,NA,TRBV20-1,TGCAGTGCTACGGGTAGCGGGAGGGAAGAGACCCAGTACTTC,CSATGSGREETQYF
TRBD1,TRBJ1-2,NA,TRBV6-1,TGTGCCAGCACTAGGGGACAGGGCTTCTCCCGGGCCTTC,CASTRGQGFSRAF
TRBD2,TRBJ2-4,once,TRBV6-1,TGTGCCAGCAGTGACGGGGGGGTGTGGGCCAAAAATATGCAGTACTTC,CASSDGGVWAKNMQYF
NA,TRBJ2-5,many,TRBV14,TGTGCCAGCAGCCAAGCCAGAATTTCTCGACGGGAGACCCAGTACTTC,CASSQARISRRETQYF
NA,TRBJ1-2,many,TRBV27,TGTGCCAGCAGAAAAAATGAGGACTATGGCTACACCTTC,CASRKNEDYGYTF
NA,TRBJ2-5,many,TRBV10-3,TGTGCCATCAGTGAAGGGCCCGGGGAGACCCAGTACTTC,CAISEGPGETQYF
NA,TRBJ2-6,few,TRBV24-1,TGTGCCACCAGTGACAGTGGACGGTTCTCTGGGGCCAACGTCCTGACTTTC,CATSDSGRFSGANVLTF
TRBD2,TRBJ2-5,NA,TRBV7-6,TGTGCCAGCAGCTTAGCGACTAGCGGGGGGGAGACCCAGTACTTC,CASSLATSGGETQYF
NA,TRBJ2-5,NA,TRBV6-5,TGTGCCAGCAGTTACTCGGGGCAGCAAGAGACCCAGTACTTC,CASSYSGQQETQYF
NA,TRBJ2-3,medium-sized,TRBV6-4,TGTGCCAGCAGTGACTCCAAAGGGGGCACAGATACGCAGTATTTT,CASSDSKGGTDTQYF
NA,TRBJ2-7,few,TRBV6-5,TGTGCCAGCAGTGAGGGCTACGAGCAGTACTTC,CASSEGYEQYF
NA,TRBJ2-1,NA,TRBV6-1,TGTGCCAGCAGTGAAGCGGGAGGGGGCTCCTACAATGAGCAGTTCTTC,CASSEAGGGSYNEQFF
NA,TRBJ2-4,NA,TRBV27,TGTGCCAGCCGCGCGGGATATGTAGCCAAAAACATTCAGTACTTC,CASRAGYVAKNIQYF
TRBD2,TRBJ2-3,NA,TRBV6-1,TGTGCCAGCAGAAGAAGGACTAGCGGGAGACCCGATACGCAGTATTTT,CASRRRTSGRPDTQYF
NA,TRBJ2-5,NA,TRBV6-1,TGTGCCAGCAGTCTGGATGGAGGGGCCCTCTCCCAAGAGACCCAGTACTTC,CASSLDGGALSQETQYF
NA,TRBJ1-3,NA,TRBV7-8,TGTGCCAGCACCTCTCATCTGGGGGGCTCTGGAAACACCATATATTTT,CASTSHLGGSGNTIYF
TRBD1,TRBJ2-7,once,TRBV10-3,TGTGCCATCAGTGCCCGGGACAGGGGAGGCGAGCAGTACTTC,CAISARDRGGEQYF
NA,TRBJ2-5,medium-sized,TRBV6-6,TGTGCCAGCAGTCGGTGGGTTTCGGAGACCCAGTACTTC,CASSRWVSETQYF
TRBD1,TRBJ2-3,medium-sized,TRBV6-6,TGTGCCAGCAGAGGGACAGACACAGATACGCAGTATTTT,CASRGTDTDTQYF
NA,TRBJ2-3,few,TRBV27,TGTGCCAGCAGCTGGGACCGCGGGACAGATACGCAGTATTTT,CASSWDRGTDTQYF
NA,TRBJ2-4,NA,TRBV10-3,TGTGCCATCAGTGCGGGGCTCCCGAGCCGTGCCCAAAACACCCAGTACTTC,CAISAGLPSRAQNTQYF
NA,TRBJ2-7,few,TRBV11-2,TGTGCCAGCAGCCTCCAAAGCGGTTACTACGAGCAGTACTTC,CASSLQSGYYEQYF
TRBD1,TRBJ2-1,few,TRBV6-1,TGTGCCAGCAGGTCACCGATCCGGGACAGGGGTAATGAGCAGTTCTTC,CASRSPIRDRGNEQFF
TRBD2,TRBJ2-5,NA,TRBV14,TGTGCCAGCAGCCTCGGACTAGCGGGTCACGGGGGGACCCAGTACTTC,CASSLGLAGHGGTQYF
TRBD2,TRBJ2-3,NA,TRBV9,TGTGCCAGCAGCGGAGGGGCTCGGGAGGGCCCAGATACGCAGTATTTT,CASSGGAREGPDTQYF
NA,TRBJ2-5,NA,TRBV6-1,TGTGCCTGCATGGGACACGCAGGCCGTGACCAAAACACCCAGTACTTC,CACMGHAGRDQNTQYF
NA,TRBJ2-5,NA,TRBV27,TGTGCCAGCAGTTTGTCACAGGGCTCAGAGACCCAGTACTTC,CASSLSQGSETQYF
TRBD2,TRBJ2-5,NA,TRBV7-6,TGTGCCAGCAGCTTTCTCGGGACTAGCAACCAAGAGACCCAGTACTTC,CASSFLGTSNQETQYF
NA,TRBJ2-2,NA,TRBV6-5,TGTGCCAGCGGTCTCGAAGCTGGGGGCACAGGTGAGCTGTTTTTT,CASGLEAGGTGELFF
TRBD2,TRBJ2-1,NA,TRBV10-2,TGCGCCAGCAGAGTAGCGGGGGGGCTAAATGAGCAGTTCTTC,CASRVAGGLNEQFF
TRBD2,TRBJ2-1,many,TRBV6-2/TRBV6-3,TGTGCCAGCACCAGGCGGGTCGGGGGGGATGAGCAGTTCTTC,CASTRRVGGDEQFF
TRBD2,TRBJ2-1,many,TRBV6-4,TGTGCCAGCAGTGTCTTAGCGGGGGGGTACAATGAGCAGTTCTTC,CASSVLAGGYNEQFF
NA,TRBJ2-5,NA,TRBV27,TGTGCCAGCAGTTTGAGGGGCGGGGAATGCGGCAAAGAGACGCAGTACTTC,CASSLRGGECGKETQYF
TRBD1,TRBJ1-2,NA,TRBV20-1,TGCAGTGCCCAAGCCGGGACAGGGGATGTGGGCTACACCTTC,CSAQAGTGDVGYTF
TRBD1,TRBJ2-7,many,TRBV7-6,TGTGCCAGCAGACTTTCAGAGACAGGGGATAGCGAGCAGTACTTC,CASRLSETGDSEQYF
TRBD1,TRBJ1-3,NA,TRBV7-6,TGTGCCAGCAGCTTACTCAGGGGGCAGGACACCATATATTTT,CASSLLRGQDTIYF
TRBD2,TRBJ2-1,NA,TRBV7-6,TGTGCCAGCAGCTTACTTAGTGGACTAGGCAATGAGCAGTTCTTC,CASSLLSGLGNEQFF
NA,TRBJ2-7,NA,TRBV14,TGTGCCAGCAGCCGTAGCGGAGCGGGTAACTACGAGCAGTACTTC,CASSRSGAGNYEQYF
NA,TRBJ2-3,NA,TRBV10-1,TGCGCCAGCAGTGGCCGGGACGCCGGGAGCACAGATACGCAGTATTTT,CASSGRDAGSTDTQYF
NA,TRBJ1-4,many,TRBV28,TGTGCCAGCAGCCCCTGGTCCGCCACTAATGAAAAACTGTTTTTT,CASSPWSATNEKLFF